These 7 T cell receptor beta chains were all obtained from the same sample, sequenced in a study of T-cell reconstitution after alpha-beta-depleted transplantation in children. Unique molecular identifiers were used in preparing the TCRbeta library. TCRdb re-derived calls from the PCR reads in MiXCR, one entry per CDR3 protein. The sample consists of around 580,000 distinct CDR3 sequences, under 25% of them appearing once. The input for sequencing was PBMCs, mostly from graft donor cells, taken 360 days after TCRalphabeta/CD19-depleted stem cell transplant. The receptors shown here come from a boy younger than two who had a stem cell transplant for acute myeloid leukemia, so the T cells may come from the graft donor.

This clonotype was recorded many times. The V call is TRBV6-5, the J call TRBJ2-2; 8 positions match TRBD1. The CDR3 sequence is 15 residues long. Germline assignment: CDR1 MNHEY and CDR2 SVGAGI. J was trimmed by 7 bases and V by 0 bases; bases with no gene match: 4. The CDR3 sequence is CASSYSPTGGGELFF. CDR3 DNA: TGTGCCAGCAGTTACTCCCCCACAGGGGGCGGGGAGCTGTTTTTT.

This chain uses TRBV7-2 with TRBJ2-5, with 7 bases lining up with TRBD1. This CDR3 spans 16 amino acids. The V gene end was trimmed by 0 bases and the J gene end by 5 bases; junction bases not matched to a gene: 9. Germline lookup yields CDR1 SGHTA and CDR2 FQGNSA. CDR3 in DNA: TGTGCCAGCAGCTTAGCGCGTACAGGGGTTGAGGAGACCCAGTACTTC. Protein product: CASSLARTGVEETQYF.

The chain recombines TRBV6-5 with TRBJ2-2, with no clear D. Germline-derived CDR1 and CDR2 are MNHEY and SVGAGI. The ends were cut back, 6 bases at V and 6 bases at J, with 8 bases in the middle. This CDR3 region has 12 residues. CDR3 nucleotide sequence: TGTGCCAGCAGCTCTAGAGCCGGGGAGCTGTTTTTT. Translating it yields CASSSRAGELFF.

This clonotype was picked up a small number of times. The chain carries TRBV10-2 and TRBJ2-5; D is perhaps TRBD2 (6 bases). Trimming cost V 0 bases and J 7 bases, with 15 bases left between them. This CDR3 is 15 amino acids long. From germline, CDR1 is WSHSY and CDR2 SAAADI. The CDR3 coding sequence is TGCGCCAGCAGTGAGTCTCGTAGCGGTGAAGGGACCCAGTACTTC. Translation: CASSESRSGEGTQYF.

This clonotype was detected many times. The V gene is TRBV6-5, the J gene TRBJ1-3; no definite D call. The ends were cut back, 4 bases at V and 0 bases at J, with 13 bases in the middle. The germline V gene encodes CDR1 MNHEY and CDR2 SVGAGI. The CDR3 has 16 residues. The CDR3 sequence: CASSSSRAVSGNTIYF. The CDR3, as DNA: TGTGCCAGCAGTTCATCGCGGGCTGTCTCTGGAAACACCATATATTTT.

This clonotype has a handful of counts. The chain recombines TRBV6-5 with TRBJ1-1; maybe TRBD1 (5 bases). V was cut by 4 bases and J by 4 bases, with 13 bases left in between. The CDR3 loop spans 14 amino acids. Germline lookup yields CDR1 MNHEY and CDR2 SVGAGI. The CDR3 is CASSSDEGITEAFF. In nucleotides, the CDR3 is TGTGCCAGCAGTTCCGACGAGGGGATCACTGAAGCTTTCTTT.

This clonotype was seen many times. V is TRBV28 and J is TRBJ2-1, with D possibly TRBD1 on 6 matching bases. The CDR3 runs 14 residues. Germline loops: CDR1 MDHEN, CDR2 SYDVKM. V shed 4 bases and J shed 5 bases, with 12 bases lying between them. The CDR3 bases are TGTGCCAGCAGTTCGGACAGTATCCACAATGAGCAGTTCTTC. Translated: CASSSDSIHNEQFF.